Below are 7 T cell receptor beta chains sequenced from a single sample in a study of CD8+ T cells in alopecia areata. TCR sequencing used cDNA made by reverse transcription of extracted RNA. Profiling relied on immunoSEQ multiplex PCR, and the TCRdb table lists in-frame clones only, not all of them. There are roughly 130,000 clones in the sample; 50% to 60% occur only once, and 4.5% lies in the top ten. Sequencing used CD4+ T cells sorted from blood, obtained at week 0. The source is a human donor with alopecia areata.

The rearrangement joins TRBV7-9 to TRBJ2-1; 13 bases line up with TRBD2. V lost 2 bases and J lost 4; bases outside the gene matches: 11. Looked up from germline, CDR1 is SEHNR and CDR2 is FQNEAQ (reference sequence). There are 19 residues in the CDR3. The CDR3 coding sequence is TGTGCCAGCAGCTTAAGGTCGCAGGGACTAGCGGGGAAGTACAATGAGCAGTTCTTC. This translates into CASSLRSQGLAGKYNEQFF.

In its sample, this clone was seen once. Other DNA sequences in the sample encode the same CDR3. CDR3 protein: CASSIDRNNEQFF. In DNA form, the CDR3 reads TGTGCCAGTAGTATAGACCGGAACAATGAGCAGTTCTTC. The chain recombines TRBV19 with TRBJ2-1; D not certain. Germline loops: CDR1 LNHDA, CDR2 SQIVND (reference sequence). The CDR3 length is 13 residues. With 0 bases removed from V and 5 bases from J, the gap between germline ends came to 5 bases.

V is TRBV9 and J is TRBJ2-3; 10 bases map to TRBD2. This CDR3 spans 14 amino acids. The germline V gene has CDR1 SGDLS and CDR2 YYNGEE. V shed 3 bases and J 5 bases; nucleotides not matched to a gene: 3. The CDR3 sequence is CASSALAGEDTQYF. The DNA for the CDR3 is TGTGCCAGCAGCGCCCTAGCGGGGGAAGATACGCAGTATTTT.

CDR3 amino acids: CASSLTSHTGAGETQYF. CDR3 nucleotides: TGCGCCAGCAGTCTAACTTCCCATACCGGGGCGGGAGAGACCCAGTACTTC. This chain joins TRBV23-1 and TRBJ2-5; D may be TRBD1 or TRBD2 (5 bases each). TRBV23-1 is reported as an ORF; its role is uncertain. The CDR3 sequence is 17 residues long. V was pared by 4 bases and J by 4 bases, with 22 bases between.

J is TRBJ1-5 and V is TRBV6-6, with TRBD1 matching 7 bases. CDR1 is MNHNY, CDR2 SVGAGI, per germline (reference sequence). After removal of 0 bases from V and 5 bases from J, the junction contained 4 bases not matched to a gene. The CDR3 extends over 15 amino acids. The CDR3 here is CASSYSRDSYQPQHF. CDR3 nucleotide sequence: TGTGCCAGCAGTTACTCGAGGGACAGCTATCAGCCCCAGCATTTT.

The CDR3: CASSSFSGLTVGQETQYF. The CDR3 DNA reads TGTGCCAGCAGTTCGTTCTCTGGACTTACAGTTGGCCAAGAGACCCAGTACTTC. The V gene is TRBV28, the J gene TRBJ2-5; TRBD2 might be the D (5 bases). From germline, CDR1 is MDHEN and CDR2 SYDVKM. V was cut by 4 bases and J by 1 base, with 22 bases left in between. The CDR3 consists of 18 residues.

This chain uses TRBV7-2 with TRBJ2-2; D is uncertain. CDR1 and CDR2 (germline): SGHTA, FQGNSA. Trimming stripped 4 bases from V and 3 bases from J, with 12 bases between. CDR3 size: 15 residues. This CDR3 is CASSYGVADTGELFF. The CDR3 DNA is TGTGCCAGCAGCTACGGAGTCGCGGACACCGGGGAGCTGTTTTTT.